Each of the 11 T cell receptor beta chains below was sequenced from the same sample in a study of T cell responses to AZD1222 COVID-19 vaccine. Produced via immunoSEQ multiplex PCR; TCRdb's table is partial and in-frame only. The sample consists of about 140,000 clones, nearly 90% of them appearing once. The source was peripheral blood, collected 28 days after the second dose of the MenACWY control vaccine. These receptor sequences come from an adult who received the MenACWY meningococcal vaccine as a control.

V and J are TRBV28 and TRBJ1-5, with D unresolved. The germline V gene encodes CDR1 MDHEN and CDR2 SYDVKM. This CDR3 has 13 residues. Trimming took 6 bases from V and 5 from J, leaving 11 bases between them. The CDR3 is CASSFGYYQPQHF. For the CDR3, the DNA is TGTGCCAGCAGCTTCGGGTACTATCAGCCCCAGCATTTT. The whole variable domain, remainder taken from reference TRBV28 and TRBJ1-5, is DVKVTQSSRYLVKRTGEKVFLECVQDMDHENMFWYRQDPGLGLRLIYFSYDVKMKEKGDIPEGYSVSREKKERFSLILESASTNQTSMYLCASSFGYYQPQHFGDGTRLSIL.

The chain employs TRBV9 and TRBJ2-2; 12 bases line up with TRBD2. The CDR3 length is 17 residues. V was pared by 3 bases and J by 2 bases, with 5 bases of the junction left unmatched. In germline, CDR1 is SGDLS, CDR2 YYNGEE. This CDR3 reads CASSATSGGLNTGELFF. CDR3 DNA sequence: TGTGCCAGCAGCGCGACTAGCGGGGGCCTTAACACCGGGGAGCTGTTTTTT.

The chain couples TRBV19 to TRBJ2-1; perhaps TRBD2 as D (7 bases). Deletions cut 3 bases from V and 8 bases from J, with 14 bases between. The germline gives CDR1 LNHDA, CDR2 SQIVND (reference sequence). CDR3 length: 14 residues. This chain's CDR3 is CASSMGGASDEQFF. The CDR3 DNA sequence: TGTGCCAGTAGTATGGGGGGGGCCTCGGATGAGCAGTTCTTC.

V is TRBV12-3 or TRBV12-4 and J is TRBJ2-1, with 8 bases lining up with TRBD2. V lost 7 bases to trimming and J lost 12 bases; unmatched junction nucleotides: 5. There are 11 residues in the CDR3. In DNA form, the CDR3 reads TGTGCCAGCACTCAGCGGGAGAGGCAGTTCTTC. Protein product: CASTQRERQFF.

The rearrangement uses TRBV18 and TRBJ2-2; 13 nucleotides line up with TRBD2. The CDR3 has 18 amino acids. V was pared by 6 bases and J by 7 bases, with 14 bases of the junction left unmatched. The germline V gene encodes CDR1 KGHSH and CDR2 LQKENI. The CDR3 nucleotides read TGTGCCAGCTCCCTCCCCGGACTAGCGGGAGTGATGATCGGGGAGCTGTTTTTT. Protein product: CASSLPGLAGVMIGELFF.

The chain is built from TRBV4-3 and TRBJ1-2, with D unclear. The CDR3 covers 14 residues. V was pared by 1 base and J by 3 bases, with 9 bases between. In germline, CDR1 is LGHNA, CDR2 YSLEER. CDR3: CASSQGWGDYGYTF. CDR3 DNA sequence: TGCGCCAGCAGCCAAGGTTGGGGTGACTATGGCTACACCTTC.

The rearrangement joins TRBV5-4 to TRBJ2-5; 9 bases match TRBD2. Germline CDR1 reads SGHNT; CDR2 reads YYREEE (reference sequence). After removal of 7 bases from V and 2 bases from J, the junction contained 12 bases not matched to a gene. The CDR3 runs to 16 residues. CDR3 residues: CASRPGGSGGQETQYF. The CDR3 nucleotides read TGTGCCAGCCGCCCGGGGGGGAGCGGGGGGCAAGAGACCCAGTACTTC.

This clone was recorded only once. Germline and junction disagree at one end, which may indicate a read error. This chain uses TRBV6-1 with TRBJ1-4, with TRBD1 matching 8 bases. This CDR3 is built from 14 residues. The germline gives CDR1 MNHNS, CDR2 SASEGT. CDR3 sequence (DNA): TGTGCCAGCGGTGAGACAGGGGTATATGAAAAACTGTTTTTT. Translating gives CASGETGVYEKLFF.

This CDR3 is CASSQALGYGETQYF. CDR3 sequence (DNA): TGCGCCAGCAGCCAAGCCCTTGGGTACGGGGAGACCCAGTACTTC. This chain links TRBV4-1 with TRBJ2-5; no definite D call. The CDR3 covers 15 residues. The ends were cut back, 1 base at V and 5 bases at J, with 14 bases in the middle. CDR1 is MGHRA, CDR2 YSYEKL, per germline.

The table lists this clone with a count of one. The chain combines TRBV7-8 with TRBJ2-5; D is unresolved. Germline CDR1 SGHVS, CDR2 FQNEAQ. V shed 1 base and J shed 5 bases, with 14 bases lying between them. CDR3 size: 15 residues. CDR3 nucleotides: TGTGCCAGCAGCTTAGGGGCAGGAGTAGGGGAGACCCAGTACTTC. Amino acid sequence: CASSLGAGVGETQYF.

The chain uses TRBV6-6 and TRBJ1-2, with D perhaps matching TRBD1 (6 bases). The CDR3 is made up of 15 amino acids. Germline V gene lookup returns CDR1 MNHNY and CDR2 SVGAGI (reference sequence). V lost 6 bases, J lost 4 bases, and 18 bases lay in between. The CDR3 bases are TGTGCCAGCAGCACAACAGGGCCGGAGACCTATGGCTACACCTTC. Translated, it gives CASSTTGPETYGYTF.